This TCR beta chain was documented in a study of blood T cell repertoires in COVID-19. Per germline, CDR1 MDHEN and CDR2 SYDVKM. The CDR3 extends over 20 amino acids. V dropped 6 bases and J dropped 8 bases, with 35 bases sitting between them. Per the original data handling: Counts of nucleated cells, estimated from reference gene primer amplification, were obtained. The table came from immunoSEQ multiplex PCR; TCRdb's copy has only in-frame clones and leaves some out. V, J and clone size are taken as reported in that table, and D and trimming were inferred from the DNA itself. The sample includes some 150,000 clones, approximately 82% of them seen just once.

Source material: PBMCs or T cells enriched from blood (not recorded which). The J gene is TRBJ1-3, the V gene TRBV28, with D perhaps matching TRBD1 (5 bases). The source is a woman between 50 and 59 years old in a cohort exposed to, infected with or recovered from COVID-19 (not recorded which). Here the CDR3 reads CASSSLGGEEGPRFGHTIYF. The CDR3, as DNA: TGTGCCAGCAGCTCTTTGGGGGGTGAGGAGGGACCGAGGTTCGGACACACCATATATTTT. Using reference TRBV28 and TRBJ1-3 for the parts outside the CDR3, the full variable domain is DVKVTQSSRYLVKRTGEKVFLECVQDMDHENMFWYRQDPGLGLRLIYFSYDVKMKEKGDIPEGYSVSREKKERFSLILESASTNQTSMYLCASSSLGGEEGPRFGHTIYFGEGSWLTVV.